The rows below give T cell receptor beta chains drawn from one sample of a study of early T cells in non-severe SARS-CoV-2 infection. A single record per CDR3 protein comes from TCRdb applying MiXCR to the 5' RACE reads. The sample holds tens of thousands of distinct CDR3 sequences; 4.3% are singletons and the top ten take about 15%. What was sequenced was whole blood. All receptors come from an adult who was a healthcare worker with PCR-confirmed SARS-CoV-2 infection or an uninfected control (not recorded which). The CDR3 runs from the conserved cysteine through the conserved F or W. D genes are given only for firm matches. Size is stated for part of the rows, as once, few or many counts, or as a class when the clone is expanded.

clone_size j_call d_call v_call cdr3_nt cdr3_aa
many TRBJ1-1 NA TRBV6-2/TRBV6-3 TGTGCCAGCAGTTACTCCGGTGGAGACAAGAACACTGAAGCTTTCTTT CASSYSGGDKNTEAFF
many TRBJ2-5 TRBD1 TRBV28 TGTGCCAGCAGTTTGACAGGGAACCACGAGACCCAGTACTTC CASSLTGNHETQYF
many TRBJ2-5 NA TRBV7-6 TGTGCCAGCAACTTCAAAAGGACCGAGACCCAGTACTTC CASNFKRTETQYF
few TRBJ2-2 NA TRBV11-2 TGTGCCAGCACCCCTACTGGGAGCGGAAGGACCGGGGAGCTGTTTTTT CASTPTGSGRTGELFF
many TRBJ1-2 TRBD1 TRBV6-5 TGTGCCAGCACCCATCCCGCGCGGACAGGGACTAACTATGGCTACACCTTC CASTHPARTGTNYGYTF
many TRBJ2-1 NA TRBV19 TGTGCCAGTAGTATATCGGGACCATCCCGGATCCGCGAGCAGTTCTTC CASSISGPSRIREQFF
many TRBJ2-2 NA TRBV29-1 TGCAGCGTTAGCGGACGGTTGACCGGGGAGCTGTTTTTT CSVSGRLTGELFF
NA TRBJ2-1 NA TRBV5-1 TGCGCCAGCAGCTTGGACAGGGAGGGGGGGCAGTTCTTC CASSLDREGGQFF
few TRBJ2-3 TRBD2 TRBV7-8 TGTGCCAGCAGCATGACTAGCGGGGGATACAGGACGCAGTATTTT CASSMTSGGYRTQYF
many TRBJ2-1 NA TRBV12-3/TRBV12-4 TGTGCCAGCAGTTTAGTGGGTAGACTAAATGAGCAGTTCTTC CASSLVGRLNEQFF
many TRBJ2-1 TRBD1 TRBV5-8 TGTGCCAGCAGCTTGGTAGGGGACAGGGTGCCGTTCTTC CASSLVGDRVPFF
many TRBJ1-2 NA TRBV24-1 TGTGCCACCAGTGATGAATCAGGACTTGGCTACACCTTC CATSDESGLGYTF
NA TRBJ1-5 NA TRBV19 TGTGCCAGTATGAGACCGGGTCAGCCCCAGCATTTT CASMRPGQPQHF
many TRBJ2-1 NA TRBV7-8 TGTGCCAGCAGCTTAGGCAGGCGATACTCCTACAATGAGCAGTTCTTC CASSLGRRYSYNEQFF
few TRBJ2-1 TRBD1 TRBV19 TGTGCCAGTAGTGTTTACTTTACAGGGGGCTTTAATGAGCAGTTCTTC CASSVYFTGGFNEQFF
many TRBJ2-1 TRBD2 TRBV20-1 TGCAGTGCTGTCGCCCTAGCGGGAAATTACAATGAGCAGTTCTTC CSAVALAGNYNEQFF
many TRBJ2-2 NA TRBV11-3 TGTGCCAGCAGTTCCGGGGTATTCGGGGAGCTGTTTTTT CASSSGVFGELFF
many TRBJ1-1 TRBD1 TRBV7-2 TGTGCCAGCAGCTTATGGAGACAGGGATCGAACACTGAAGCTTTCTTT CASSLWRQGSNTEAFF
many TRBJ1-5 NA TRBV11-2 TGTGCCAGCTCAAAGGGAAACAATCAGCCCCAGCATTTT CASSKGNNQPQHF
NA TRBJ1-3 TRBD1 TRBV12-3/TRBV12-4 TGTGCCAGCAGGGGGACAGGGACTATCTCTGGAAACACCATATATTTT CASRGTGTISGNTIYF
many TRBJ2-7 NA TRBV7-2 TGTGCCAGCAGCTTAACGGTAGACGGGATCTCCTCCTACGAGCAGTACTTC CASSLTVDGISSYEQYF
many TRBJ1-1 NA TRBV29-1 TGCAGCGTTGGATCAGGGATTGAAGCTTTCTTT CSVGSGIEAFF
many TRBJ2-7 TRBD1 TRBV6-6 TGTGCCAGCTGCCTAGGGACAGGGCACGAGCAGTACTTC CASCLGTGHEQYF
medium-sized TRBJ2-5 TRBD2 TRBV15 TGTGCCACCAGCAGCGTAGCGGGAGAGACCCAGTACTTC CATSSVAGETQYF
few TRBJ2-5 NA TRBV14 TGTGCCAGCAGTTTTGGTTCTAGGGCTTCCCAGTACTTC CASSFGSRASQYF
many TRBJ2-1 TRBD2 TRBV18 TGTGCCAGCTCACCAGGGCTAGCGGAATACAATGAGCAGTTCTTC CASSPGLAEYNEQFF
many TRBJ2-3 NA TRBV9 TGTGCCAGCTCGTATACGGAGAGGGTTACAGATACGCAGTATTTT CASSYTERVTDTQYF
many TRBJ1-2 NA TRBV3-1 TGTGCCAGCAGCCAGACTTACGGGGGGGCGACCCATAACTATGGCTACACCTTC CASSQTYGGATHNYGYTF
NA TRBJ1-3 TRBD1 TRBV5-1 TGCGCCAGCAGCTTGGGGGGACAGGCATCTGGAAACACCATATATTTT CASSLGGQASGNTIYF
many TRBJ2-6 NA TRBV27 TGTGCCAGCAGTTACGGAGGTTCTGGGGCCAACGTCCTGACTTTC CASSYGGSGANVLTF
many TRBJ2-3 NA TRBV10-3 TGTGCCATCAGTGACCAGGTGAAAGATACGCAGTATTTT CAISDQVKDTQYF
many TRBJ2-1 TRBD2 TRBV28 TGTGCCAGCAGTTTACCCCGACTAGCGGGAGGGCCGGATGAGCAGTTCTTC CASSLPRLAGGPDEQFF
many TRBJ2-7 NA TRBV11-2 TGTGCCAGCAGCTTAGCAGGGGGGGAGCAGTACTTC CASSLAGGEQYF
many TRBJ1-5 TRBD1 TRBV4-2 TGTGCCAGCAGCCAAGATGAGGGGACAGGGTCTCAGCCCCAGCATTTT CASSQDEGTGSQPQHF
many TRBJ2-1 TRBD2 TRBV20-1 TGCAGTGCTAGAGCGACTAGCGGGGTCTATTACAATGAGCAGTTCTTC CSARATSGVYYNEQFF